The 4 T cell receptor beta chains listed next were all sequenced from one sample in a study of Ad26.COV2.S vaccination and SARS-CoV-2 variants. The treatment was: 19 received Ad26.COV2.S at low or high dose, single or two shots; about 5 received placebo; per-sample allocation not given. Collection of the samples took place on day 63 after the first injection of vaccine or placebo. Method: immunoSEQ multiplex PCR; TCRdb's copy keeps in-frame clones and lacks some. This table holds more than 300,000 clones, just over 85% found once. Sequencing used peripheral blood, obtained in a trial of Ad26.COV2.S vaccine versus placebo. These receptors all stem from a person between 18 and 65 years old who received the Ad26.COV2.S COVID-19 vaccine or a placebo.

This chain joins TRBV18 and TRBJ2-1, with D possibly TRBD2 on 6 matching bases. There are 16 residues in the CDR3. CDR1 is KGHSH and CDR2 is LQKENI in the germline V gene. Trimming cost V 0 bases and J 9 bases, with 18 bases left between them. The DNA of the CDR3 is TGTGCCAGCTCACCACCCGGGACTTGGACTTCGGGTGAGCAGTTCTTC. Its translation is CASSPPGTWTSGEQFF. The whole variable domain, remainder taken from reference TRBV18 and TRBJ2-1, is NAGVMQNPRHLVRRRGQEARLRCSPMKGHSHVYWYRQLPEEGLKFMVYLQKENIIDESGMPKERFSAEFPKEGPSILRIQQVVRGDSAAYFCASSPPGTWTSGEQFFGPGTRLTVL.

The V and J genes are TRBV5-4 and TRBJ2-5; the D gene is possibly TRBD2 (6 bases). The CDR3 consists of 15 residues. CDR1 is SGHNT and CDR2 is YYREEE in the germline V gene (reference sequence). The V gene lost 1 base and the J gene lost 4 bases, with 14 bases spanning the gap. The CDR3: CASSLNAGQRETQYF. The CDR3 DNA reads as TGTGCCAGCAGCTTGAACGCGGGGCAGCGAGAGACCCAGTACTTC.

The gene calls are TRBV10-3 and TRBJ1-2, with TRBD1 matching over 9 bases. Germline CDR1 is ENHRY and CDR2 is SYGVKD. Germline trimming cut 4 bases from V and 2 bases from J; bases unmatched to any gene: 5. The length of the CDR3 is 15 residues. CDR3 sequence (DNA): TGTGCCATCAGTGGTACACAGGGGGCCAACTATGGCTACACCTTC. It translates to CAISGTQGANYGYTF.

This chain links TRBV27 with TRBJ1-1; TRBD1 agrees at 8 bases. This CDR3 contains 14 residues. The ends lost 3 bases at V and 5 bases at J; junction bases unmatched: 5. CDR1 and CDR2 from the germline V gene are MNHEY and SMNVEV (reference sequence). CDR3 protein: CASSLSWTGTEAFF. DNA for the CDR3: TGTGCCAGCAGTTTGTCTTGGACAGGGACTGAAGCTTTCTTT.